These 20 T cell receptor beta chains were all obtained from the same sample, sequenced in a study of cytomegalovirus exposure and HLA in healthy donors. 13 Jbeta primers and 60 Vbeta primers were used for the PCR. The protocol was immunoSEQ multiplex PCR, while the TCRdb copy is restricted to in-frame clones and leaves out a portion. The top ten hold around 2.4% of the sample, which has over 110,000 clones, about four fifths seen once. Source material: PBMCs. Receptors originate from a woman between 18 and 30 years old in good health and CMV-seropositive.

This clone came up once. The chain employs TRBV5-5 and TRBJ2-2; weak D call: TRBD2 (7 bases). The germline gives CDR1 SGHKS, CDR2 YYEKEE (reference sequence). Trimming cost V 5 bases and J 4 bases, with 18 bases left between them. The CDR3 is 16 amino acids. CDR3 DNA sequence: TGTGCCAGCAGACACCGTGGGGGGGCGGGCACCGGGGAGCTGTTTTTT. Its translation is CASRHRGGAGTGELFF. The whole variable domain, filled in from reference TRBV5-5 and TRBJ2-2, reads DAGVTQSPTHLIKTRGQQVTLRCSPISGHKSVSWYQQVLGQGPQFIFQYYEKEERGRGNFPDRFSARQFPNYSSELNVNALLLGDSALYLCASRHRGGAGTGELFFGEGSRLTVL.

This clone came up once. The CDR3 nucleotides read TGTGCCAGCACATTACAGGGGGCCGGCACTGAAGCTTTCTTT. It translates to CASTLQGAGTEAFF. This chain uses TRBV6-1 with TRBJ1-1, with TRBD1 identical over 9 bases. The germline V gene has CDR1 MNHNS and CDR2 SASEGT. The CDR3 loop spans 14 amino acids. Unmatched junction bases numbered 7, after V lost 7 bases and J lost 4 bases.

The chain recombines TRBV5-4 with TRBJ1-3, with a tentative D call TRBD1 (6 bases). V lost 3 bases and J lost 4, with 14 bases in between. Germline loops: CDR1 SGHNT, CDR2 YYREEE (reference sequence). The CDR3 runs 15 residues. CDR3 in DNA: TGTGCCAGCAGCTCGATAGGACAGTCAGGAAACACCATATATTTT. Its protein product is CASSSIGQSGNTIYF.

This clone was counted a few times. The rearrangement joins TRBV28 to TRBJ2-1; 7 positions agree with TRBD1. J was trimmed by 6 bases and V by 6 bases; bases with no gene match: 11. This CDR3 spans 15 amino acids. CDR1 is MDHEN and CDR2 is SYDVKM in the germline V gene. The CDR3 here is CASSSDRLISNEQFF. CDR3 nucleotides: TGTGCCAGCAGCTCGGACAGGCTGATATCCAATGAGCAGTTCTTC.

V usage is TRBV19 and J usage is TRBJ2-5; 10 bases align to TRBD1. The V segment lost 6 bases and the J segment 5 bases; nucleotides outside the gene matches: 12. The CDR3 is 16 residues long. Germline V gene sequence: CDR1 LNHDA, CDR2 SQIVND (reference sequence). The CDR3 DNA sequence: TGTGCCAGTAGCGCTCGACAGGGGGCAGGATTGGAGACCCAGTACTTC. Amino acids: CASSARQGAGLETQYF.

The sample holds one count of this clone. The CDR3, as DNA: TGTGCCAGCAGCTTATTTAAAGGAGCCTCCTACGAGCAGTACTTC. Its protein is CASSLFKGASYEQYF. V usage is TRBV7-8 and J usage is TRBJ2-7; D gene ambiguous. V gave up 2 bases and J gave up 0 bases, with 11 bases separating them. The germline gives CDR1 SGHVS, CDR2 FQNEAQ. This CDR3 spans 15 amino acids.

This chain joins TRBV10-2 and TRBJ1-2; 11 bases are a match to TRBD1. Germline V lookup: CDR1 WSHSY, CDR2 SAAADI. Unmatched junction bases numbered 8, after V lost 7 bases and J lost 7 bases. The CDR3 covers 14 residues. The CDR3 DNA sequence: TGCGCCAGCACAAAGGACAGGGGGCGCTTTGGCTACACCTTC. It is translated as CASTKDRGRFGYTF.

CDR3 residues: CASRTTGGAFIYGYTF. In DNA form, the CDR3 reads TGTGCCAGCAGGACGACAGGGGGCGCATTTATTTATGGCTACACCTTC. The chain has TRBV28 and TRBJ1-2; 10 bases align to TRBD1. This CDR3 is 16 amino acids long. CDR1 and CDR2 from the germline V gene are MDHEN and SYDVKM. The V segment lost 6 bases and the J segment 5 bases; nucleotides outside the gene matches: 12.

This sequence joins TRBV7-8 and TRBJ2-1; no clear D gene. V lost 6 bases to trimming and J lost 1 base, with 10 bases between them. CDR3 length equals 14 residues. Germline loops: CDR1 SGHVS, CDR2 FQNEAQ. CDR3 region: CASRHRESYNEQFF. The CDR3 DNA follows: TGTGCCAGCAGGCACAGAGAGTCCTACAATGAGCAGTTCTTC.

The chain uses TRBV6-7 and TRBJ1-4; unclear D gene. TRBV6-7 is designated an ORF whose function remains uncertain. The CDR3 is 12 residues long. Between the trimmed V and J ends, which lost 6 bases and 4 bases, there was a span of 6 bases. CDR3 residues: CASRQNNEKLFF. Written as DNA, the CDR3 is TGTGCCAGCAGGCAGAATAATGAAAAACTGTTTTTT.

This clone has just a few counts. The rearrangement uses TRBV25-1 and TRBJ1-4, with no clear D. This CDR3 spans 11 amino acids. The V end was cut by 4 bases, the J end by 8 bases, with 5 bases between. In germline, CDR1 is MGHDK, CDR2 SYGVNS. For the CDR3, the DNA is TGTGCCAGCAGTGTCTTGGAAAAACTGTTTTTT. As protein: CASSVLEKLFF.

The chain recombines TRBV11-2 with TRBJ1-1; D is perhaps TRBD1 (6 bases). This CDR3 comprises 14 residues. Germline lookup yields CDR1 SGHAT and CDR2 FQNNGV. Trimming stripped 1 base from V and 5 bases from J, with 11 bases between. DNA for the CDR3: TGTGCCAGCAGCTTAGGGCCAGGGGAAACTGAAGCTTTCTTT. Residues: CASSLGPGETEAFF.

This chain's CDR3 is CASSPSSPGQGPANYGYTF. Written as DNA, the CDR3 is TGCGCCAGCAGCCCATCCTCTCCGGGACAGGGGCCCGCTAACTATGGCTACACCTTC. The chain recombines TRBV4-1 with TRBJ1-2, with TRBD1 matching 10 bases. Germline lookup yields CDR1 MGHRA and CDR2 YSYEKL. The CDR3 is 19 residues long. With V trimmed by 4 bases and J by 0 bases, 14 bases remained unmatched.

J is TRBJ1-2 and V is TRBV30; TRBD1 matches at 9 bases. Trimming cost V 0 bases and J 4 bases; bases outside gene matches: 6. This CDR3 is 15 amino acids long. In germline, CDR1 is GTSNPN, CDR2 SVGIG (reference sequence). The CDR3: CAWSVGGTGFYGYTF. The DNA for the CDR3 is TGTGCCTGGAGTGTGGGTGGGACAGGGTTCTATGGCTACACCTTC.

This chain connects TRBV6-1 to TRBJ2-3, with TRBD1 identical over 9 bases. From germline, CDR1 is MNHNS and CDR2 SASEGT. J was trimmed by 2 bases and V by 4 bases; bases with no gene match: 4. CDR3 length equals 15 residues. CDR3 protein: CASSANRGPTDTQYF. In DNA form, the CDR3 reads TGTGCCAGCAGTGCAAACAGGGGGCCCACAGATACGCAGTATTTT.

The V and J genes are TRBV7-2 and TRBJ1-5; 7 bases line up with TRBD1. The trim removed 5 bases at V and 0 bases at J, leaving 1 base unmatched. This CDR3 is built from 14 residues. Germline V lookup: CDR1 SGHTA, CDR2 FQGNSA. CDR3 residues: CASSGQVSNQPQHF. The CDR3 DNA follows: TGTGCCAGCAGCGGACAGGTTAGCAATCAGCCCCAGCATTTT.

This clone was picked up a small number of times. The CDR3 region has the DNA TGTGCCAGCAGTGATCCGGGACAGGGGGTCTCTGAAGCTTTCTTT. As protein: CASSDPGQGVSEAFF. The chain has TRBV25-1 and TRBJ1-1; 11 nucleotides align to TRBD1. The V and J ends lost 3 bases and 6 bases, in that order; junction bases with no gene match: 6. The germline gives CDR1 MGHDK, CDR2 SYGVNS. The CDR3 has 15 residues.

This rearrangement joins TRBV21-1 to TRBJ1-6; the DNA was not compared with TRBD1, the D call given in the table. TRBV21-1 represents a pseudogene. CDR3 length: 18 amino acids. The CDR3 loop reads CASSKTTRPQGNNSPLHF. In DNA form, the CDR3 reads TGTGCCAGCAGCAAAACAACTCGTCCACAGGGAAATAATTCACCCCTCCACTTT.

This clone was recorded once. The V gene is TRBV7-9, the J gene TRBJ1-6, with 8 bases matching TRBD1. The V and J ends lost 5 bases and 11 bases, in that order; junction bases with no gene match: 8. Germline loops: CDR1 SEHNR, CDR2 FQNEAQ (reference sequence). This CDR3 has 14 residues. CDR3 protein: CASSEQGAQAPLHF. CDR3 nucleotide sequence: TGTGCCAGCAGCGAGCAGGGGGCTCAGGCACCCCTCCACTTT.

The rearrangement uses TRBV7-8 and TRBJ2-1; 10 nucleotides agree with TRBD1. This CDR3 is 18 amino acids long. The V segment lost 3 bases and the J segment 8 bases; nucleotides outside the gene matches: 16. Germline assignment: CDR1 SGHVS and CDR2 FQNEAQ. The CDR3 DNA reads TGTGCCAGCAGCTTCTTCCCGATCCGGGACAGGGGTGCCCATGAGCAGTTCTTC. It is translated as CASSFFPIRDRGAHEQFF.